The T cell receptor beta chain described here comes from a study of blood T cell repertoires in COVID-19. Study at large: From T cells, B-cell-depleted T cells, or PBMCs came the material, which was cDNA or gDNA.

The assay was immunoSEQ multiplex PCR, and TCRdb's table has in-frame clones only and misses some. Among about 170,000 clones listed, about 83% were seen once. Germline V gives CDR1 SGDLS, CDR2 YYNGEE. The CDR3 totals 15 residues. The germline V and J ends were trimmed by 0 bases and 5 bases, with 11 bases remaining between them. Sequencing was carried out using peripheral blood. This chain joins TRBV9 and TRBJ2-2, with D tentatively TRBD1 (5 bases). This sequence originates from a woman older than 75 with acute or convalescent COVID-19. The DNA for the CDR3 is TGTGCCAGCAGCGTAGAGCCAGGGTTTACCGGGGAGCTGTTTTTT. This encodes CASSVEPGFTGELFF.